The present T cell receptor beta chain was sequenced within a study of CD8 T cell repertoires and HIV-1 epitope variants. Across the whole study: Controls were a CMV, EBV and flu pool, Ebola AY9, and no peptide. Epitopes were three Gag families plus Nef HW9 and YT9. Separate from the cultures, 1M uncultured T cells served as baseline.

General observations from the study: Nef KF9 drew five clonotypes and HW9 one, without TAALDMSHF responses.

CDR1 is SGHRS and CDR2 is YFSETQ in the germline V gene. With 0 bases removed from V and 6 bases from J, the gap between germline ends came to 12 bases. CDR3 length: 14 residues. About this clone itself: Its antigen is not identified.

The repertoire was sequenced with immunoSEQ multiplex PCR; TCRdb's copy has only in-frame clones and lacks some. The repertoire holds 6,000 to 8,000 clones, with over 55% as singletons. The V gene is TRBV5-1, the J gene TRBJ1-1, with a tentative D call TRBD1 (5 bases). This sequence originates from a male donor with HIV. Sequenced material: cultured CD8+ T cells derived from PBMCs. CDR3 protein: CASSLAGGYSEAFF. CDR3 DNA sequence: TGCGCCAGCAGCTTGGCTGGGGGATACTCTGAAGCTTTCTTT.